This TCR beta chain was found in a study of cytomegalovirus exposure and HLA in healthy donors. General study findings and limits: Later, TCR association rates were found to vary by HLA locus, highest for DRB1 and lowest for HLA-C.

In this sample, this clone turned up a few times. Its antigen is still unknown. A multiplex PCR was run with 60 Vbeta primers and 13 Jbeta primers. In the original analysis: Later reanalysis found around 84 million unique TCR beta chains, 10 million to 12 million of them shared. Assay: immunoSEQ multiplex PCR; the TCRdb copy retains only in-frame clones and omits some. For V, J and clone size, that table is used; D and trimming come from the DNA. The table records approximately 51,000 clones, 70% to 80% of them present only once. The CDR3 contains 15 residues. Germline assignment: CDR1 MNHNY and CDR2 SVGAGI (reference sequence). V shed 6 bases, J shed 2 bases, and the junction held 6 bases outside the gene matches.

The specimen sequenced was PBMCs. The rearrangement joins TRBV6-6 to TRBJ1-5; 8 bases agree with TRBD1. This TCR was sampled from a man aged 30 to 39 in good health and CMV-seronegative. DNA for the CDR3: TGTGCCAGCAGGGACAGGGATCTTGGCAATCAGCCCCAGCATTTT. This encodes CASRDRDLGNQPQHF.